This entry features one TCR beta chain sequence. This entry comes from a study of cytomegalovirus exposure and HLA in healthy donors. Trimming took off 4 bases at V and 14 bases at J, with 20 bases between the two ends. The CDR3 runs to 13 residues. Germline-derived CDR1 and CDR2 are MNHEY and SMNVEV (reference sequence). Use of 60 Vbeta and 13 Jbeta primers characterized the PCR. Repertoires were generated with immunoSEQ multiplex PCR, while TCRdb's copy carries only in-frame clones and drops some. The repertoire shows 180,000 or so clones; the top ten hold 0.74%. Material: PBMCs. This clonotype originated in a boy aged 5-17 years in good health and CMV-seronegative. V usage is TRBV27 and J usage is TRBJ1-2; D is unresolved. The CDR3 sequence: CASSYGSAYQKTF. The CDR3 DNA sequence: TGTGCCAGCAGTTACGGGTCTGCGTATCAAAAGACCTTC.